Sequencing of this TCR beta chain was carried out in a study of a mutant IDH1 vaccine in newly diagnosed glioma. With respect to this clone: Its antigen is unidentified.

The germline CDR1 and CDR2 sequences are LNHDA and SQIVND (reference sequence). The length of the CDR3 is 17 residues. Trimming took 3 bases from V and 0 from J, leaving 14 bases between them. The time point: week 35, safety follow-up. Each dose of the vaccine consisted of 300 ug of mutant IDH1 20-mer peptide, with topical imiquimod. Libraries were prepared by immunoSEQ multiplex PCR; TCRdb keeps only in-frame clonotypes and omits some of them. The sample lists under 60,000 clones; over 65% were seen once. Sequenced material: PBMCs, taken from a glioma patient whose treatment included an IDH1 peptide vaccine. This sequence originates from a man in his forties with glioma. The gene calls are TRBV19 and TRBJ2-2; maybe TRBD2 (6 bases). CDR3 bases: TGTGCCAGTAGTATTTCCGGGAGAGCGGCGAACACCGGGGAGCTGTTTTTT. Translated: CASSISGRAANTGELFF. Combining the CDR3 with reference TRBV19 and TRBJ2-2 gives the whole variable domain DGGITQSPKYLFRKEGQNVTLSCEQNLNHDAMYWYRQDPGQGLRLIYYSQIVNDFQKGDIAEGYSVSREKKESFPLTVTSAQKNPTAFYLCASSISGRAANTGELFFGEGSRLTVL.